The 26 T cell receptor beta chains reported below all come from one sample, sequenced in a study of cytomegalovirus exposure and HLA in healthy donors. Researchers ran the PCR with 60 Vbeta and 13 Jbeta primers. The data were produced by immunoSEQ multiplex PCR, yet TCRdb's version contains in-frame clones alone and is incomplete. Among more than 95,000 clones listed, roughly a tenth were seen once. The sample was PBMCs. All receptors derive from a man aged 40-49 years in good health and CMV-seropositive.

The V and J genes are TRBV18 and TRBJ2-5; perhaps TRBD2 as D (6 bases). Germline loops: CDR1 KGHSH, CDR2 LQKENI. V was pared by 6 bases and J by 5 bases, with 10 bases between. The length of the CDR3 is 12 residues. CDR3 amino acids: CASSNRGETQYF. CDR3 bases: TGTGCCAGCTCTAATCGGGGGGAGACCCAGTACTTC.

V gene TRBV28 combines with J gene TRBJ2-7; no clear D. The CDR3 length is 15 residues. Per germline, CDR1 MDHEN and CDR2 SYDVKM. The germline V and J ends were trimmed by 3 bases and 0 bases, with 12 bases remaining between them. Here the CDR3 reads CASSFNSLPSYEQYF. The CDR3 DNA is TGTGCCAGCAGTTTTAACAGTCTACCCTCCTACGAGCAGTACTTC.

A few counts support this clone. This rearrangement joins TRBV7-6 to TRBJ2-5, with 8 positions matching TRBD1. Germline CDR1 reads SGHVS; CDR2 reads FNYEAQ. The ends lost 5 bases at V and 2 bases at J; junction bases unmatched: 4. This CDR3 comprises 14 residues. For the CDR3, the DNA is TGTGCCAGCAGCATAACAGGGGGACAAGAGACCCAGTACTTC. It encodes CASSITGGQETQYF.

In this sample, this clone turned up a few times. The gene calls are TRBV27 and TRBJ2-5; D may be TRBD1 (5 bases). This CDR3 region has 13 residues. Trimming cost V 6 bases and J 2 bases, with 10 bases left between them. Per germline, CDR1 MNHEY and CDR2 SMNVEV (reference sequence). The CDR3 coding sequence is TGTGCCAGCAGGCAGGGTGGGCAAGAGACCCAGTACTTC. Residues: CASRQGGQETQYF.

This clone was seen a few times. This chain links TRBV4-1 with TRBJ2-5; 11 bases line up with TRBD2. V trimming: 4 bases; J trimming: 4 bases; junction bases outside the gene matches: 8. The CDR3 spans 16 residues. The V gene's germline CDR1 is MGHRA and CDR2 YSYEKL. Here the CDR3 DNA reads TGCGCCAGCAGCCTGCTGGGACTAGCGGCCCGAGAGACCCAGTACTTC. Translating it yields CASSLLGLAARETQYF.

This chain's CDR3 is CASSINNEQFF. CDR3 sequence (DNA): TGTGCCAGCAGCATCAACAATGAGCAGTTCTTC. The chain uses TRBV9 and TRBJ2-1; D gene unclear. Trimming shortened V by 4 bases and J by 5 bases, and 4 bases separated the two germline ends. The CDR3 length is 11 residues. Germline loops: CDR1 SGDLS, CDR2 YYNGEE.

A note on this clone: Additional DNA sequences in this sample encode the identical CDR3. V and J are TRBV6-5 and TRBJ2-1; D not resolved. This CDR3 has 11 amino acids. The ends were cut back, 4 bases at V and 6 bases at J, with 4 bases in the middle. Germline CDR1 MNHEY, CDR2 SVGAGI. The CDR3 coding sequence is TGTGCCAGCAGTTCGGGCAATGAGCAGTTCTTC. Its protein is CASSSGNEQFF.

The chain has TRBV14 and TRBJ2-7, with a tentative D call TRBD2 (6 bases). Germline V gene lookup returns CDR1 SGHDN and CDR2 FVKESK. This CDR3 is 16 amino acids long. V shed 3 bases and J shed 5 bases, with 20 bases lying between them. CDR3 bases: TGTGCCAGCAGCCAGTTTGGAGGAGGGTCACGCGACGAGCAGTACTTC. This gives the protein CASSQFGGGSRDEQYF.

The chain couples TRBV9 to TRBJ2-2, with 9 bases fitting TRBD1. Trimming took 4 bases from V and 2 from J; bases not matched to a gene: 6. The CDR3 has 16 residues. CDR1 is SGDLS and CDR2 is YYNGEE in the germline V gene. The CDR3 protein is CASSLLGQGNTGELFF. CDR3 bases: TGTGCCAGCAGCCTCCTGGGACAGGGAAACACCGGGGAGCTGTTTTTT.

Only a few counts were recorded for this clone. The V gene is TRBV11-3, the J gene TRBJ2-1; TRBD2 aligns across 9 bases. J gave up 13 bases and V 4 bases, and 20 bases lay outside the gene matches. The CDR3 length is 17 residues. Germline CDR1 and CDR2: SGHNT and YENEEA. The CDR3 nucleotides are TGTGCCAGCAGCTCATCTGGGGCGGGAGGGCCGGTTGGCATCCAGTTCTTC. Translated, it gives CASSSSGAGGPVGIQFF.

The gene calls are TRBV11-3 and TRBJ2-5; 9 positions match TRBD1. The CDR3 has 14 residues. CDR1 is SGHNT and CDR2 is YENEEA in the germline V gene. The trim removed 3 bases at V and 5 bases at J, leaving 4 bases unmatched. The CDR3 DNA reads TGTGCCAGCAGCTTCCGGGACAGGGCTGAGACCCAGTACTTC. It translates to CASSFRDRAETQYF.

This clone was detected a few times. The rearrangement links TRBV5-1 to TRBJ2-2; 8 bases line up with TRBD2. V lost 3 bases and J lost 4; bases outside the gene matches: 8. Germline V lookup: CDR1 SGHRS, CDR2 YFSETQ. The length of the CDR3 is 16 residues. The CDR3 here is CASSSGSGGRTGELFF. The CDR3 nucleotides are TGCGCCAGCAGCTCGGGCTCGGGGGGGCGCACCGGGGAGCTGTTTTTT.

This clone has just a few counts. This CDR3 reads CASTQGDGHEQYF. CDR3 nucleotides: TGTGCCAGCACTCAGGGGGACGGTCACGAGCAGTACTTC. The V gene is TRBV11-3, the J gene TRBJ2-7; TRBD1 matches 7 bases. Germline CDR1 and CDR2: SGHNT and YENEEA. The CDR3 length is 13 residues. V shed 7 bases and J 5 bases; nucleotides not matched to a gene: 8.

The chain combines TRBV10-3 with TRBJ1-1; 9 bases match TRBD1. Germline V lookup: CDR1 ENHRY, CDR2 SYGVKD. The trim removed 10 bases at V and 5 bases at J, leaving 8 bases unmatched. The CDR3 totals 13 residues. CDR3 coding DNA: TGTGCCACCAACCGGGACAGGGTTACTGAAGCTTTCTTT. Translated: CATNRDRVTEAFF.

This clone was observed a few times. This sequence joins TRBV9 and TRBJ2-7; perhaps TRBD2 as D (6 bases). V dropped 4 bases and J dropped 3 bases, with 14 bases sitting between them. Per germline, CDR1 SGDLS and CDR2 YYNGEE. The CDR3 spans 14 residues. The CDR3 DNA sequence: TGTGCCAGCAGCCTGGACACCGGGAGCTACGAGCAGTACTTC. Translated, it gives CASSLDTGSYEQYF.

This clone was found many times. The chain links TRBV18 to TRBJ1-1, with unresolved D. Looked up from germline, CDR1 is KGHSH and CDR2 is LQKENI. This CDR3 region has 14 residues. The germline V and J ends were trimmed by 3 bases and 1 base, with 9 bases remaining between them. Written as DNA, the CDR3 is TGTGCCAGCTCACCTTTCGAGGGGAACACTGAAGCTTTCTTT. It specifies CASSPFEGNTEAFF.

The DNA of the CDR3 is TGTGCCAGCTCACCACTGACTAGCGGGAGCCCCTACAATGAGCAGTTCTTC. Its translation is CASSPLTSGSPYNEQFF. The gene calls are TRBV18 and TRBJ2-1, with 12 nucleotides matching TRBD2. In germline, CDR1 is KGHSH, CDR2 LQKENI. There are 17 residues in the CDR3. V shed 1 base and J 2 bases; nucleotides not matched to a gene: 3.

V is TRBV28 and J is TRBJ2-3, with 8 nucleotides matching TRBD2. With V trimmed by 2 bases and J by 4 bases, 5 bases remained unmatched. Germline CDR1 reads MDHEN; CDR2 reads SYDVKM. CDR3 length equals 15 residues. CDR3 bases: TGTGCCAGCAGTTTAAAGGGACTAGGGGCAGATACGCAGTATTTT. This translates into CASSLKGLGADTQYF.

This clone has more than one count but fewer than ten. The V call is TRBV6-6, the J call TRBJ2-5, with 7 bases lining up with TRBD2. With 4 bases clipped from V and 0 bases from J, the junction kept 8 bases outside the gene matches. CDR1 and CDR2 (germline): MNHNY, SVGAGI (reference sequence). This CDR3 region has 16 residues. CDR3 protein: CASSLQGGPYQETQYF. As DNA, the CDR3 is TGTGCCAGCAGTTTGCAGGGAGGGCCTTACCAAGAGACCCAGTACTTC.

The chain recombines TRBV28 with TRBJ2-6; 13 bases map to TRBD2. Losses at the gene ends were 3 bases for V and 3 bases for J; bases not matched to a gene: 17. This CDR3 is built from 22 residues. Germline loops: CDR1 MDHEN, CDR2 SYDVKM. CDR3 protein: CASSFGGAFTSGRAVGANVLTF. CDR3 in DNA: TGTGCCAGCAGTTTTGGCGGGGCTTTCACTAGCGGGAGGGCCGTTGGGGCCAACGTCCTGACTTTC.

This clone was seen only a few times. The chain employs TRBV11-2 and TRBJ2-7, with 7 bases that match TRBD1. The V gene's germline CDR1 is SGHAT and CDR2 FQNNGV. V was pared by 3 bases and J by 6 bases, with 5 bases of the junction left unmatched. The CDR3 runs 13 residues. This CDR3 is CASSFGTGAEQYF. The CDR3 DNA reads TGTGCCAGCAGCTTCGGTACAGGGGCCGAGCAGTACTTC.

In its sample, this clone was seen a few times. The rearrangement links TRBV13 to TRBJ2-5, with D possibly matching TRBD2 (6 bases). This CDR3 contains 15 residues. CDR1 and CDR2 (germline): PRHDT, FYEKMQ (reference sequence). V dropped 5 bases and J dropped 11 bases, with 24 bases sitting between them. CDR3 amino acids: CASSLPGVSTGEQYF. The CDR3 DNA follows: TGTGCCAGCAGCCTTCCCGGGGTTTCCACGGGAGAGCAGTACTTC.

This clone was picked up a small number of times. The genes are TRBV28 and TRBJ2-2; TRBD2 aligns across 8 bases. Trimming removed 6 bases from V and 8 bases from J; junction bases left unmatched: 11. The CDR3 loop spans 15 amino acids. Germline CDR1 and CDR2: MDHEN and SYDVKM. CDR3 DNA sequence: TGTGCCAGCAGCCAGCTAGCGGGCCTGGGAGGGGAGCTGTTTTTT. Residues: CASSQLAGLGGELFF. Variable domain in full (rest from reference TRBV28 and TRBJ2-2): DVKVTQSSRYLVKRTGEKVFLECVQDMDHENMFWYRQDPGLGLRLIYFSYDVKMKEKGDIPEGYSVSREKKERFSLILESASTNQTSMYLCASSQLAGLGGELFFGEGSRLTVL.

This chain links TRBV7-9 with TRBJ2-5; 12 bases are a match to TRBD2. Losses at the gene ends were 0 bases for V and 5 bases for J; bases not matched to a gene: 13. The CDR3 covers 19 residues. Germline assignment: CDR1 SEHNR and CDR2 FQNEAQ (reference sequence). CDR3 coding DNA: TGTGCCAGCAGCTTAGCTCCTAGCGGGAGGGCCAAGGGGAGTGAGACCCAGTACTTC. Translation: CASSLAPSGRAKGSETQYF.

This clone was observed a few times. The rearrangement links TRBV5-1 to TRBJ2-5; TRBD1 agrees at 9 bases. The CDR3 is 14 amino acids. Germline-derived CDR1 and CDR2 are SGHRS and YFSETQ. The junction had 8 bases not matched to a gene; V was cut back by 4 bases and J by 7 bases. In nucleotides, the CDR3 is TGCGCCAGCAGCCCCGGACAGGGGAAGGTGACCCAGTACTTC. Translated: CASSPGQGKVTQYF.

The chain combines TRBV5-6 with TRBJ1-2, with a possible D match to TRBD1 (6 bases). V lost 4 bases to trimming and J lost 8 bases, with 18 bases between them. The CDR3 is 14 residues long. Germline-derived CDR1 and CDR2 are SGHDT and YYEEEE. The chain's CDR3 is CASSGTDSLGGYTF. The CDR3 region has the DNA TGTGCCAGCAGCGGAACGGACAGCCTCGGGGGCTACACCTTC.